This T cell receptor beta chain was sequenced during a study of identifying expanded T cells in peripheral blood. Only a few counts were recorded for this clone. What it recognizes is unknown. CDR3 size: 16 residues. V dropped 5 bases and J dropped 2 bases, with 19 bases sitting between them. CDR1 SGHAT and CDR2 FQNNGV come from the germline V gene. Regarding the study as a whole: Variance in clone template counts between approximately two-week samples significantly increased with total template count across all healthy donors. About 1.2 clones differed between technical replicates, versus about 15 and 19 over time.

Some clones are missing from TCRdb's copy, which holds only in-frame ones; the method was immunoSEQ multiplex PCR. The sample shows about 58,000 clones, approximately 82% of them seen only once. Collection occurred without any documented infections or immune events in donors. V and J are TRBV11-2 and TRBJ2-7; no clear D. The sequence was collected from a person aged 18-70 years in good health. Sequenced material: blood. CDR3 nucleotides: TGTGCCAGCAGCCGACCGCCGTCCCCAAGCGCCTACGAGCAGTACTTC. It encodes CASSRPPSPSAYEQYF.